Shown below are 8 T cell receptor beta chains from a single sample sequenced in a study of breast tumors, draining lymph nodes, adjacent tissues. One entry per CDR3 protein results from TCRdb running MiXCR on the multiplex PCR reads. In the table there are 45,000 to 60,000 distinct CDR3 sequences, 20% to 25% of which are singletons. Sequenced: breast tumor tissue. These receptor sequences come from a female donor with breast cancer. Some clones in this sample may be carry-over from other donors' samples.

As to this clonotype: A much larger clone lies a single base off, so this may be a read error. The CDR3: CASSLAAGVSNEKLFF. DNA for the CDR3: TGCGCCAGCAGCTTGGCCGCGGGGGTTTCGAATGAAAAACTGTTTTTT. The chain employs TRBV5-1 and TRBJ1-4; possibly TRBD1 for D (5 bases). Looked up from germline, CDR1 is SGHRS and CDR2 is YFSETQ. The CDR3 loop spans 16 amino acids. With 0 bases removed from V and 5 bases from J, the gap between germline ends came to 14 bases.

This clonotype was recorded at least ten times. The chain joins TRBV30 to TRBJ2-6; 7 nucleotides align to TRBD1. CDR1 and CDR2 from the germline V gene are GTSNPN and SVGIG (reference sequence). The CDR3 runs 15 residues. The junction had 4 bases not matched to a gene; V was cut back by 1 base and J by 4 bases. CDR3 in DNA: TGTGCCTGGAGTGCCACAGGGGCCGGGGCCAACGTCCTGACTTTC. It encodes CAWSATGAGANVLTF. Complete variable domain (other parts from reference TRBV30 and TRBJ2-6): SQTIHQWPATLVQPVGSPLSLECTVEGTSNPNLYWYRQAAGRGLQLLFYSVGIGQISSEVPQNLSASRPQDRQFILSSKKLLLSDSGFYLCAWSATGAGANVLTFGAGSRLTVL.

This clonotype was found many times. The gene calls are TRBV12-3 or TRBV12-4 and TRBJ2-7; the D gene is possibly TRBD1 (6 bases). V lost 5 bases to trimming and J lost 8 bases, with 13 bases between them. The CDR3 runs to 12 residues. CDR3 coding DNA: TGTGCCAGCAGTGAGGACAGAACCAAGCAGTACTTC. It yields the protein CASSEDRTKQYF.

This clonotype was picked up many times. The genes are TRBV24-1 and TRBJ1-5; D perhaps matches TRBD1 (5 bases). This CDR3 spans 14 amino acids. Trimming took 1 base from V and 2 from J, leaving 5 bases between them. CDR1 is KGHDR, CDR2 SFDVKD, per germline. This CDR3 is CATSDFRGNQPQHF. Written as DNA, the CDR3 is TGTGCCACCAGTGATTTCAGGGGCAATCAGCCCCAGCATTTT.

Only one count was recorded for this clonotype. This rearrangement joins TRBV7-6 to TRBJ2-1, with D possibly matching TRBD1 (6 bases). V was trimmed by 6 bases and J by 6 bases, leaving 18 bases between them. This CDR3 is 15 amino acids long. CDR1 is SGHVS, CDR2 FNYEAQ, per germline. The CDR3 reads CASSPTGTPCNEQFF. The CDR3 coding sequence is TGTGCCAGCAGTCCAACCGGGACACCCTGCAATGAGCAGTTCTTC.

Comments on this clonotype: Possible read error: a much larger clone is one base away. The V call is TRBV25-1, the J call TRBJ2-1; D gene ambiguous. The CDR3 runs 12 residues. Trimming took 8 bases from V and 9 from J, leaving 14 bases between them. Germline CDR1 reads MGHDK; CDR2 reads SYGVNS. The CDR3 DNA sequence: TGTGCCAGCCCAAAACGGATGGGTGAGCAGTTCTTC. Protein: CASPKRMGEQFF.

This clonotype was detected ten times or more. V and J are TRBV4-2 and TRBJ2-5; TRBD1 agrees at 9 bases. Germline trimming cut 0 bases from V and 5 bases from J; bases unmatched to any gene: 10. This CDR3 comprises 17 residues. Germline V gives CDR1 LGHNA, CDR2 YNFKEQ. The CDR3 DNA follows: TGTGCCAGCAGCCAAGAGGGCGCCGGGACAGGGTGGGAGACCCAGTACTTC. Its protein is CASSQEGAGTGWETQYF.

This clonotype was recorded at least ten times. V and J are TRBV5-4 and TRBJ2-1, with 8 bases fitting TRBD2. The CDR3 length is 13 residues. The V and J ends lost 3 bases and 8 bases, in that order; junction bases with no gene match: 4. Germline CDR1 SGHNT, CDR2 YYREEE (reference sequence). The CDR3 DNA reads as TGTGCCAGCAGCTCCGGGACTAGGGATGAGCAGTTCTTC. It is translated as CASSSGTRDEQFF.